This T cell receptor (beta chain) was retrieved from a study of identical twins. Regarding the study as a whole: Cross-sectional statistical analysis, not tracking of the same donors, underpinned the conclusions.

Every one of the donors was a healthy Caucasian. TCRdb used MiXCR to reprocess the 5' RACE reads, holding one entry per CDR3 protein. Of around 650,000 distinct CDR3 sequences in the sample, 7.1% are singletons; the top ten hold 1.6%. The CDR3 spans 12 residues. V was cut by 6 bases and J by 13 bases, with 18 bases left in between. This clonotype was counted ten times or more. What it binds is not known. These data also formed part of another study, on yellow fever vaccine responses in identical twins.

The sequence was collected from a woman aged 18-30 years in good health. The chain carries TRBV12-3 or TRBV12-4 and TRBJ2-5; D is unresolved. Sequenced: PBMCs. The CDR3 is CASSPLPRVGYF. CDR3 DNA: TGTGCCAGCAGCCCCCTCCCCCGGGTTGGGTACTTC.